The T cell receptor beta chain under discussion was sequenced for a study of graft-versus-host responses after intestinal transplantation (dated by TCRdb to about 2021). For the study in its entirety: Recipients received multivisceral, liver-intestinal, or isolated intestinal transplants. After intestinal transplantation, graft-versus-host and host-versus-graft alloreactive T cell clones in the graft, circulation and bone marrow were tracked using bulk TCR-beta CDR3 sequencing. Alloreactive clones were identified by sequencing pre-transplant mixed lymphocyte reaction products and comparing them with unstimulated pre-transplant donor and recipient T cells. Of the 20 to 30 intestinal transplant recipients enrolled in the cohort, one of whom was a retransplant, a few patients without pretransplant specimens were excluded. Rather than going through the commercial service, samples from a few later patients were sequenced in-house on an Illumina MiSeq and processed with MiXCR. Donor T cell macrochimerism was defined as a peak of at least 4% donor T cells among recipient peripheral blood mononuclear cells. Anti-thymocyte globulin induction was given to all recipients, followed by maintenance tacrolimus and steroids for two to three years.

The paper's findings and limits, for the study overall: In patients with donor T cell macrochimerism, the allografts had high GvH to HvG T cell clonal ratios. The relatively low number and heterogeneity of intestinal transplant patients limited the conclusions. Early after transplant, declines in HvG clones were associated with peak levels of circulating GvH clones. GvH clones were found in recipient bone marrow, and some of the GvH clones appeared earlier in ileal mucosa or blood, which is consistent with an intestinal mucosal origin.

This specimen's time point label, interpreted: cells obtained before transplantation from donor or recipient. CD3+CD4+ and CD3+CD8+ populations were FACS-sorted from unstimulated pre-transplant donor and recipient cells taken from spleen or lymph nodes. For this clone: Its antigen target is currently unknown. Within one base of it there is no much larger clone, and no base qualities were kept.

Sequences MNHNS (CDR1) and SASEGT (CDR2) are obtained from the germline V gene. V sheds 5 bases and J sheds 4 bases, leaving 14 bases between their ends. Its CDR3 holds 14 amino acids, cysteine through phenylalanine. Only the CDR3 DNA is retained, 42 bases long and in frame from the first base. Library construction relied on the immunoSEQ multiplex PCR assay. In most patients, genomic DNA was isolated using the Qiagen DNeasy Blood and Tissue Kit and sent frozen to Adaptive Biotechnologies for TCR sequencing. For most patients, genomic DNA was subjected to high-throughput TCR-beta CDR3 sequencing by Adaptive Biotechnologies. Concerning the study's data processing: Adaptive's ImmunoSEQ software was the source of the TCR sequencing data for around 20 patients, while a few other patients were processed with MiXCR and VDJtools. To correct CD4 versus CD8 sorting errors, sequences present in both subsets at a frequency ratio below 5:1 were removed. CDR3 nucleotide sequences shared between donor and recipient were removed because their origin could not be assigned. To be classed as alloreactive, a clone needed at least 2-fold expansion over unstimulated cells and a minimum CFSE-low frequency of 0.002% (template counts) or 0.001% (read counts). Clones were considered mappable if detected in sequenced pre-transplant spleen, lymph node, or MLR CFSE-low populations of the donor or recipient. The cumulative frequency of alloreactive clones was calculated as a percentage of all sequences, weighted by copy number. Not all clones reach the TCRdb copy of this immuneACCESS table, which keeps in-frame sequences only. Checked studies attribute under half of the gap to unresolved V genes and leave the rest unexplained. The DNA was the basis for D and trimming; V, J and clone size are from that table. The sample table contains some 96,000 clones; only one count was recorded for roughly 84% of them. The ten biggest clones cover roughly 0.97% of the sample.

The sequencing used unstimulated CD4+ T cells sorted from spleen or lymph node cells, collected before transplant. This sequence uses TRBV6-1 and TRBJ1-2, with a weak D call of TRBD1 (6 bases match). The receptor was derived from a human donor who was the organ donor for an intestinal transplant. The DNA sequence is TGTGCCAGCAGTTTAAACGTGGGGGCCTATGGCTACACCTTC. Its translation is CASSLNVGAYGYTF.